The source of this T cell receptor beta chain is a study of blood T cell repertoires in COVID-19. Original data processing: Scientists estimated how many nucleated cells there were by amplifying reference gene primers. Generated by immunoSEQ multiplex PCR, the TCRdb table keeps only in-frame clones and is missing some. The DNA was the basis for D and trimming; V, J and clone size are from that table. This table has a few hundred thousand clones, about 80% appearing once. The sample consisted of peripheral blood. The origin of this receptor is a woman over 75 with acute or convalescent COVID-19.

The CDR3 DNA sequence: TGTGCCAGCTCACCAAACTCCATGACAGGAAACACCGGGGAGCTGTTTTTT. Its protein product is CASSPNSMTGNTGELFF. This chain links TRBV18 with TRBJ2-2; possible D gene TRBD1, 6 bases. The germline V gene has CDR1 KGHSH and CDR2 LQKENI. The CDR3 length is 17 residues. V dropped 2 bases and J dropped 2 bases, with 15 bases sitting between them.